Detailed here is one TCR beta chain. This clone showed up many times. The antigen this receptor binds is unknown. No qualities accompany the bases; no much larger clone lies one base away. TCRbeta CDR3 regions were amplified from genomic DNA by means of the immunoSEQ Assay, a bias-controlled multiplex PCR. In the authors' own workflow: The number of nucleated cells in each sample was estimated by amplification of reference gene primers within the assay. Sequence reads were collapsed and filtered to measure the absolute abundance of every unique TCRbeta CDR3 rearrangement. Productive Simpson clonality was computed per sample as the square root of Simpson's diversity index over productive rearrangements. Not all clones reach the TCRdb copy of this immuneACCESS table, which keeps in-frame sequences only. Checked studies attribute under half of the gap to unresolved V genes and leave the rest unexplained. V, J and clone size are those of that table, while D and trimming were read from the DNA. The sample data list 210,000 or so clones, and around 80% of these were observed just once. Around 2.8% of the sample rests with the top ten.

This sample is drawn from a study of blood T cell repertoires in COVID-19 (dated by TCRdb to 2018 to 2020). Turning to the overall study: Samples covering the acute and convalescent phases of COVID-19 were provided by collaborators in the United States, Italy and Spain. The dataset comprised deeply sampled blood TCRbeta repertoires from subjects exposed to, actively infected with, or recovered from COVID-19. Nearly every sample came with metadata listing a de-identified subject ID, COVID-19 status, age in years and sex. Samples were obtained from the ongoing ImmuneRACE study (first 160 participants) and from over 1,000 subjects provided by 6 global collaborators. The repertoires were released in a freely available public database meant as a resource for research on the immune response to SARS-CoV-2. Where HLA class I and class II types were available, the types were taken from metadata supplied by the sample provider, not from assay-based typing. The material from the prospective study consisted of cDNA or gDNA derived from T cells, B-cell-depleted T cells, or PBMCs. Here is what the overall study found, with its caveats: The amount of clinical and demographic metadata varied by source and participant and was provided uncurated.

The collaborating institutions used their own protocols to collect whole blood in K2EDTA tubes. For TCRbeta analysis, collaborator samples were shipped as frozen whole blood, as isolated PBMCs, or as DNA extracted from either sample type. The CDR3 spans 13 residues, from the cysteine through the phenylalanine. Here the CDR3 DNA is all that survives: 39 bases in frame from base 1. CDR1 and CDR2 are drawn from the germline V gene (reference sequence): MNHNY, SVGAGI. V is clipped by 6 bases and J by 7 bases, and the sequence between their germline boundaries is 10 bases long. The source material was peripheral blood. The chain was built from TRBV6-6 and TRBJ1-6, and perhaps TRBD1 as D gene, on 6 matching bases. The TCR comes from a woman older than 75 with active or convalescent COVID-19. The CDR3 region has the sequence CASRDSQNSPLHF. The DNA sequence is as follows: TGTGCCAGCAGGGACAGTCAAAATTCACCCCTCCACTTT.